There are many counts of the clone carrying this T cell receptor (beta chain). These data are taken from a study of blood T cells in healthy people across ages. Then a second PCR, running roughly 7 to 11 cycles, was carried out with a sample-barcoded 5' primer and a J-beta primer mix. TCRdb reanalysed the 5' RACE reads using MiXCR and keeps one entry per CDR3 protein. The data hold roughly 1.6 million distinct CDR3 sequences, with roughly 32% observed a single time. CDR3 length: 15 residues. CDR1 and CDR2 (germline): LGHNA, YNFKEQ. V was clipped by 0 bases and J by 0 bases, with 9 bases between them. The sequenced material came from blood. The chain carries TRBV4-2 and TRBJ2-7, with D unclear. The sequence was collected from a woman aged 25 to 39 in good health. This CDR3 reads CASSQDQMSSYEQYF. Here the CDR3 DNA reads TGTGCCAGCAGCCAAGATCAGATGAGCTCCTACGAGCAGTACTTC.